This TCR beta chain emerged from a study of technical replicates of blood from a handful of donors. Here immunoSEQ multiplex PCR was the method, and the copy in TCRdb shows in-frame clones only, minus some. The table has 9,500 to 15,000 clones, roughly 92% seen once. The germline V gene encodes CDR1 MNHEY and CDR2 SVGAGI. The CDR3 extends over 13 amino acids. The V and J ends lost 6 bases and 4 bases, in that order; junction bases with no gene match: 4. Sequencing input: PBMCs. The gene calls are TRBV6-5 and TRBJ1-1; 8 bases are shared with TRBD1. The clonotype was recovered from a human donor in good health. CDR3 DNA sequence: TGTGCCAGCAGCTCCACAGGGGGCACTGAAGCTTTCTTT. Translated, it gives CASSSTGGTEAFF.